The next 14 T cell receptor beta chains were all read from a single sample in a study of blood T cell repertoires in COVID-19. This table comes from immunoSEQ multiplex PCR, and its TCRdb copy is limited to in-frame clones, with some not included. The profile shows about 410,000 clones, less than 95% of them singletons. Input material: PBMCs or T cells enriched from blood (not recorded which). These receptors all come from a man aged 18 to 35 who had recovered from COVID-19.

This chain links TRBV29-1 with TRBJ2-1, with 8 nucleotides matching TRBD2. J gave up 0 bases and V 4 bases, and 5 bases lay outside the gene matches. Germline V gene lookup returns CDR1 SQVTM and CDR2 ANQGSEA. There are 15 residues in the CDR3. CDR3 amino acids: CSVAASGGSYNEQFF. The CDR3 DNA sequence: TGCAGCGTTGCTGCCAGCGGGGGCTCCTACAATGAGCAGTTCTTC.

This chain joins TRBV27 and TRBJ1-4; D is possibly TRBD1 (5 bases). The CDR3 spans 14 residues. V shed 7 bases and J shed 4 bases, with 13 bases lying between them. Germline CDR1 and CDR2: MNHEY and SMNVEV (reference sequence). In DNA form, the CDR3 reads TGTGCCAGCACTACAGACAGACTTAATGAAAAACTGTTTTTT. It codes for CASTTDRLNEKLFF.

The V gene is TRBV30, the J gene TRBJ1-1, with D possibly being TRBD1 (5 bases). Trimming cost V 4 bases and J 1 base, with 10 bases left between them. The CDR3 runs 13 residues. Germline-derived CDR1 and CDR2 are GTSNPN and SVGIG (reference sequence). CDR3 in amino acids: CAWKAGRNTEAFF. CDR3 sequence (DNA): TGTGCCTGGAAAGCAGGGCGGAACACTGAAGCTTTCTTT.

This chain joins TRBV6-5 and TRBJ1-4; D possibly corresponds to TRBD1 (6 bases). V was cut by 6 bases and J by 0 bases, with 11 bases left in between. In germline, CDR1 is MNHEY, CDR2 SVGAGI. The CDR3 is 15 residues long. CDR3 sequence reads: CASSPGQTTNEKLFF. As DNA, the CDR3 is TGTGCCAGCAGCCCAGGACAGACAACTAATGAAAAACTGTTTTTT.

The chain is built from TRBV7-9 and TRBJ2-7; 7 bases are a match to TRBD2. The V and J ends lost 4 bases and 7 bases, in that order; junction bases with no gene match: 10. The CDR3 contains 14 residues. Germline V gene lookup returns CDR1 SEHNR and CDR2 FQNEAQ (reference sequence). CDR3 bases: TGTGCCAGCAGCTCGGACCCGAGGGGAGGGGAGCAGTACTTC. It is translated as CASSSDPRGGEQYF.

The chain has TRBV5-1 and TRBJ2-5; 9 nucleotides line up with TRBD1. Germline V lookup: CDR1 SGHRS, CDR2 YFSETQ. There are 14 residues in the CDR3. V gave up 5 bases and J gave up 5 bases; unmatched junction bases: 7. The CDR3 nucleotides read TGCGCCAGCAGTCCCGGGACAGGGTTGGAGACCCAGTACTTC. Amino acids: CASSPGTGLETQYF.

The chain is built from TRBV9 and TRBJ1-2; the D is unclear. V shed 0 bases and J shed 0 bases, with 6 bases lying between them. Per germline, CDR1 SGDLS and CDR2 YYNGEE. The CDR3 sequence is 14 residues long. Here the CDR3 reads CASSVGATNYGYTF. The CDR3 DNA reads TGTGCCAGCAGCGTAGGAGCAACTAACTATGGCTACACCTTC.

This rearrangement joins TRBV13 to TRBJ1-3, with 9 nucleotides matching TRBD1. The CDR3 contains 16 residues. Germline CDR1 and CDR2: PRHDT and FYEKMQ (reference sequence). The trim removed 2 bases at V and 2 bases at J, leaving 4 bases unmatched. The DNA of the CDR3 is TGTGCCAGCAGCTTAAACAGGGGGCTTCCTGGAAACACCATATATTTT. This sequence encodes CASSLNRGLPGNTIYF.

The V and J genes are TRBV28 and TRBJ2-2; no reliable D call. Germline values: CDR1 MDHEN, CDR2 SYDVKM. V dropped 2 bases and J dropped 1 base, with 5 bases sitting between them. The CDR3 loop spans 14 amino acids. The chain's CDR3 is CASSLNKNTGELFF. The CDR3 DNA is TGTGCCAGCAGTTTAAACAAGAACACCGGGGAGCTGTTTTTT.

The V gene is TRBV18, the J gene TRBJ2-1; 10 bases are shared with TRBD2. Germline V CDR1 and CDR2: KGHSH, LQKENI. With V trimmed by 6 bases and J by 4 bases, 6 bases remained unmatched. The CDR3 length is 15 residues. The CDR3 spells CASSVGTSAYNEQFF. The CDR3 DNA follows: TGTGCCAGCTCGGTGGGGACTAGCGCTTACAATGAGCAGTTCTTC.

This rearrangement joins TRBV10-1 to TRBJ1-1; D is possibly TRBD1 (6 bases). This CDR3 region has 18 residues. V lost 4 bases, J lost 1 base, and 22 bases lay in between. Germline CDR1 is WNHNN and CDR2 is SYGVQD (reference sequence). The chain's CDR3 is CASSVGRGFLGENTEAFF. The CDR3 DNA reads TGCGCCAGCAGTGTTGGCAGGGGCTTTCTCGGGGAGAACACTGAAGCTTTCTTT.

V usage is TRBV2 and J usage is TRBJ2-7; D perhaps matches TRBD1 (5 bases). Germline V gene lookup returns CDR1 SNHLY and CDR2 FYNNEI. The V and J ends lost 2 bases and 5 bases respectively, with 7 bases between them. The CDR3 is 12 residues long. The CDR3 sequence: CASSETRDEQYF. In DNA, the CDR3 is TGTGCCAGCAGTGAAACCAGGGACGAGCAGTACTTC.

Regarding this clone: A much larger clone differs from this one at a single base, so this may be a read error. The rearrangement links TRBV11-2 to TRBJ1-2; no firm D call. This CDR3 has 12 residues. Per the germline V gene, CDR1 is SGHAT and CDR2 is FQNNGV. The V gene lost 5 bases and the J gene lost 0 bases, with 4 bases spanning the gap. The CDR3 protein is CASSPSNYGYTF. Written as DNA, the CDR3 is TGTGCCAGCAGCCCCTCTAACTATGGCTACACCTTC.

The chain employs TRBV19 and TRBJ1-2, with unresolved D. Trimming shortened V by 5 bases and J by 3 bases, and 19 bases separated the two germline ends. Germline values: CDR1 LNHDA, CDR2 SQIVND (reference sequence). CDR3 length equals 16 residues. DNA of the CDR3: TGTGCCAGTAGTCCCGACGTAGTAAGGGAGGACTATGGCTACACCTTC. Protein: CASSPDVVREDYGYTF.